This TCR beta chain was sequenced in a study of beta chain features in type 1 diabetes. The CDR3 sequence is 12 residues long. The ends lost 5 bases at V and 6 bases at J; junction bases unmatched: 4. Germline CDR1 is SGHRS and CDR2 is YFSETQ. Isolated RNA was reverse transcribed in full, so expressed TCRB transcripts were sequenced. Produced via immunoSEQ multiplex PCR; TCRdb's table is partial and in-frame only. Of under 400,000 clones listed, roughly 21% are singletons. The specimen sequenced was naive CD4+ T cells from blood. This chain connects TRBV5-1 to TRBJ2-7; 8 positions agree with TRBD1. This sequence originates from a young woman in good health. CDR3 sequence reads: CASRDRVSEQYF. DNA of the CDR3: TGCGCCAGCAGGGACAGGGTTAGCGAGCAGTACTTC. Using reference TRBV5-1 and TRBJ2-7 for the parts outside the CDR3, the full variable domain is KAGVTQTPRYLIKTRGQQVTLSCSPISGHRSVSWYQQTPGQGLQFLFEYFSETQRNKGNFPGRFSGRQFSNSRSEMNVSTLELGDSALYLCASRDRVSEQYFGPGTRLTVT.